Listed here is a single T cell receptor beta chain. This clone's antigen is unknown. Base qualities are not recorded, but no much larger clone differs from it by a single base. Ends trimmed: V by 3 bases, J by 5 bases; bases unmatched to a gene: 10. Measured from the cysteine to the phenylalanine, the CDR3 is 16 residues long. Only the CDR3 part of the read is kept: 48 bases, read in frame from the first base. Reading the germline V gene (reference sequence) gives CDR1 MNHEY and CDR2 SMNVEV. The TCRbeta CDR3 regions were amplified in a multiplexed two-step PCR with Vbeta-specific forward primers and Jbeta-specific reverse primers. TCRbeta libraries were sequenced on an Illumina instrument through the immunoSEQ service. On the authors' methods: IMGT annotation was used to assign V, D and J genes, and synthetic CDR3 analogues were used to correct the counts for multiplex PCR bias. In the immunoSEQ Analyzer, repertoire clonality was calculated as one minus the normalized Shannon entropy. Fisher's exact test with Benjamini-Hochberg false discovery rate control was used to define clonal expansion, with two-tailed P<0.01. Entries here come from immuneACCESS through TCRdb and include only in-frame sequences with V and J called. Some clones fail to appear in such tables; in the studies checked, an unresolved V gene covers under half of the shortfall, and the cause of the remainder is unknown. V and J calls and clone size are those listed in that table; D and trimming were worked out from the DNA. Recorded for this sample are 20,000 to 25,000 clones; approximately 83% of them occurred a single time. The ten largest make up under 0.3% of the sample.

The data were obtained in a study of regulatory dendritic cells for organ transplantation (dated by TCRdb to about 2017). About the full investigation: Monocytes were cultured with vitamin D3 on days 0 and 4 and with IL-10 on day 4 to generate regulatory dendritic cells. On day 6, LPS was added to the DC cultures to test how the DCs responded to a strong maturation-inducing agent. The TCRbeta repertoires of sorted naive and memory CD4+ and CD8+ T cells were sequenced before and after allostimulation with regulatory or mature dendritic cells.

Sorted T cell subsets were CFSE-labeled and co-cultured for around five days with allogeneic regulatory or mature dendritic cells at a 1:10 DC:T ratio. FACS was used to sort CD4+ or CD8+ cells into naive T cells (CD45RA+) and memory T cells (CD45RO+). T cells for TCR sequencing came from two healthy control subjects. The Qiagen DNeasy Blood & Tissue Kit was used to extract genomic DNA. On the study overall, not on this receptor specifically: Highly diverse repertoires were observed in naive CD4+ and CD8+ T cells, whereas lower diversity was observed in memory cells, and the most oligoclonal repertoires were found in memory CD8+ cells. Of the resting subsets, memory CD8+ T cells had the largest number of alloreactive TCR clonotypes. In both subjects, allostimulation led to expansion of memory CD8+ clones, although regulatory dendritic cells appeared to cause more limited expansion than mature dendritic cells did. Sequencing was done in only a couple of subjects, and the authors reported considerable heterogeneity between individuals in the alloreactive memory CD8+ T cell pool.

The sequence came from a human donor in good health. Sequenced sample: naive CD4+ T cells from blood cultured with dendritic cells. The sample's cell subset or site label, decoded: CD45RA+ naive T cells. In this chain, TRBV27 is recombined with TRBJ2-1; a stretch of 7 junction bases matches TRBD1. The nucleotides read TGTGCCAGCAGTTTTCTCGGCAGGGGGTTTGACAATGAGCAGTTCTTC. Protein translation: CASSFLGRGFDNEQFF.